The 32 T cell receptor beta chains below come from one sample, sequenced in a study of neurological immune-mediated disorders. In TCRdb, the 5' RACE reads were re-called with MiXCR into one record per CDR3 protein. This table holds roughly 16,000 distinct CDR3 sequences, 14% to 15% found once. The sample was PBMCs. These TCRs come from a man aged 55 to 70 with HTLV-1-associated myelopathy (HAM/TSP).

The table lists this clonotype with many counts. The chain combines TRBV29-1 with TRBJ2-1; TRBD1 is a possible D gene (8 bases). This CDR3 contains 13 residues. The germline V gene encodes CDR1 SQVTM and CDR2 ANQGSEA. V lost 8 bases to trimming and J lost 7 bases, with 18 bases between them. The CDR3 bases are TGCAGCAGAGCGGGACAGGTGGGGAATGAGCAGTTCTTC. Translated, it gives CSRAGQVGNEQFF.

This clonotype has at least ten counts. The chain employs TRBV15 and TRBJ1-3, with no clear D. Deletions cut 0 bases from V and 0 bases from J, with 3 bases between. CDR1 and CDR2 from the germline V gene are LNHNV and YYDKDF (reference sequence). The CDR3 is 14 residues long. The CDR3 region has the DNA TGTGCCACCAGCAGAGAAATCTCTGGAAACACCATATATTTT. Encoded protein: CATSREISGNTIYF.

This clonotype was recorded at least ten times. The V and J genes are TRBV29-1 and TRBJ2-1, with unresolved D. The CDR3 consists of 13 residues. Trimming left V 3 bases short and J 3 bases short, with 9 bases between. Germline V gene sequence: CDR1 SQVTM, CDR2 ANQGSEA. Written as DNA, the CDR3 is TGCAGCGTTGAGCCGCCGGGCTACAATGAGCAGTTCTTC. Its protein is CSVEPPGYNEQFF.

This clonotype was detected many times. At one of its ends the junction is not consistent with the germline gene, which may arise from a read error. V gene TRBV20-1 combines with J gene TRBJ2-5; D gene ambiguous. Germline V lookup: CDR1 DFQATT, CDR2 SNEGSKA (reference sequence). The CDR3 is 13 residues long. Written as DNA, the CDR3 is TGCAGTGCTGGAGAGACCCTTCAAGAGACCCAGTACTTC. Encoded protein: CSAGETLQETQYF.

The chain has TRBV2 and TRBJ1-1; D unresolved. The CDR3 extends over 11 amino acids. Germline V gives CDR1 SNHLY, CDR2 FYNNEI. The V gene lost 6 bases and the J gene lost 7 bases, with 9 bases spanning the gap. The CDR3 region has the DNA TGTGCCAGCAGGAGCCGAATTGAAGCTTTCTTT. Translating gives CASRSRIEAFF.

Many counts were recorded for this clonotype. The chain links TRBV5-1 to TRBJ2-7, with a possible D match to TRBD1 (6 bases). CDR3 length: 12 residues. CDR1 and CDR2 (germline): SGHRS, YFSETQ. With 1 base removed from V and 4 bases from J, the gap between germline ends came to 6 bases. The CDR3 coding sequence is TGCGCCAGCAGCTTGACAGGGTACGAGCAGTACTTC. Encoded protein: CASSLTGYEQYF.

This clonotype was detected many times. The chain is built from TRBV15 and TRBJ1-1; D possibly corresponds to TRBD1 (5 bases). This CDR3 region has 14 residues. Trimming removed 0 bases from V and 5 bases from J, with 10 bases in between. From germline, CDR1 is LNHNV and CDR2 YYDKDF (reference sequence). This chain's CDR3 is CATSRDHGGTEAFF. For the CDR3, the DNA is TGTGCCACCAGCAGAGACCACGGGGGAACTGAAGCTTTCTTT.

V is TRBV16 and J is TRBJ2-3, with a weak D call TRBD2 (6 bases). Germline lookup yields CDR1 KGHSY and CDR2 FQNENV. The V gene lost 0 bases and the J gene lost 6 bases, with 10 bases spanning the gap. This CDR3 is built from 14 residues. CDR3 protein: CASSQSRAGDTQYF. The CDR3 DNA sequence: TGTGCCAGCAGCCAATCGAGGGCGGGGGATACGCAGTATTTT.

This clonotype was observed many times. The chain couples TRBV9 to TRBJ2-6; D is uncertain. The V end was cut by 4 bases, the J end by 2 bases, with 10 bases between. Germline lookup yields CDR1 SGDLS and CDR2 YYNGEE. This CDR3 region has 15 residues. The CDR3 sequence: CASSSGLAGANVLTF. For the CDR3, the DNA is TGTGCCAGCAGCTCTGGGCTGGCTGGGGCCAACGTCCTGACTTTC.

The table lists this clonotype with many counts. The V call is TRBV25-1, the J call TRBJ2-3; TRBD2 might be the D (6 bases). The CDR3 covers 13 residues. Between the trimmed V and J ends, which lost 5 bases and 1 base, there was a span of 7 bases. Germline values: CDR1 MGHDK, CDR2 SYGVNS. The CDR3 region has the DNA TGTGCCAGCAGTACGGGGGGCACAGATACGCAGTATTTT. Its protein product is CASSTGGTDTQYF.

This clonotype was detected many times. This rearrangement joins TRBV9 to TRBJ2-2, with 14 bases that match TRBD2. Germline CDR1 SGDLS, CDR2 YYNGEE. Unmatched junction bases numbered 12, after V lost 4 bases and J lost 10 bases. The CDR3 runs 17 residues. The CDR3 here is CASSFGLAGGHPEELFF. DNA for the CDR3: TGTGCCAGCAGCTTTGGACTAGCGGGGGGCCACCCGGAGGAGCTGTTTTTT.

This clonotype showed up many times. This sequence joins TRBV7-8 and TRBJ1-3, with a possible D match to TRBD1 (5 bases). The germline V gene encodes CDR1 SGHVS and CDR2 FQNEAQ. V dropped 5 bases and J dropped 3 bases, with 11 bases sitting between them. This CDR3 comprises 14 residues. In DNA form, the CDR3 reads TGTGCCAGCAGCCATCCGGGGGGTGGAAACACCATATATTTT. Its translation is CASSHPGGGNTIYF.

Many counts were recorded for this clonotype. The J gene is TRBJ2-7, the V gene TRBV7-9; D not resolved. Per germline, CDR1 SEHNR and CDR2 FQNEAQ (reference sequence). CDR3 length: 12 amino acids. V lost 5 bases and J lost 3, with 8 bases in between. CDR3 DNA sequence: TGTGCCAGCAGCCGGATTTACTACGAGCAGTACTTC. It codes for CASSRIYYEQYF.

This chain links TRBV29-1 with TRBJ2-1, with 10 nucleotides matching TRBD2. Per germline, CDR1 SQVTM and CDR2 ANQGSEA. CDR3 length equals 15 residues. With 1 base clipped from V and 5 bases from J, the junction kept 5 bases outside the gene matches. In DNA, the CDR3 is TGCAGCGTTGAAGCAGCGGGGGGGCGGGACAATGAGCAGTTCTTC. Translating it yields CSVEAAGGRDNEQFF.

This clonotype came up many times. V usage is TRBV6-1 and J usage is TRBJ2-5; 8 bases are a match to TRBD2. V trimming: 0 bases; J trimming: 7 bases; junction bases outside the gene matches: 1. The CDR3 loop spans 13 amino acids. Germline V gene lookup returns CDR1 MNHNS and CDR2 SASEGT. Here the CDR3 reads CASSEASGGTQYF. The CDR3, as DNA: TGTGCCAGCAGTGAAGCCAGCGGGGGGACCCAGTACTTC.

This clonotype was counted ten times or more. Here the CDR3 DNA reads TGTGCCAGCAGCGAGGTGCCGAACACCGGGGAGCTGTTTTTT. Protein product: CASSEVPNTGELFF. The V gene is TRBV7-2, the J gene TRBJ2-2; D gene ambiguous. Deletions cut 5 bases from V and 0 bases from J, with 7 bases between. This CDR3 spans 14 amino acids. CDR1 is SGHTA and CDR2 is FQGNSA in the germline V gene.

Ten or more counts support this clonotype. The chain combines TRBV18 with TRBJ2-7; tentative D call: TRBD1 (7 bases). Germline V gene sequence: CDR1 KGHSH, CDR2 LQKENI. Trimming cost V 1 base and J 4 bases, with 11 bases left between them. There are 14 residues in the CDR3. The CDR3 reads CASSPLPGGYEQYF. The CDR3 DNA reads as TGTGCCAGCTCACCACTACCAGGGGGGTACGAGCAGTACTTC.

This rearrangement joins TRBV9 to TRBJ1-1; TRBD1 might be the D (5 bases). The V end lost 3 bases, the J end lost 3 bases, and 12 bases lay between the germline ends. Germline V gene sequence: CDR1 SGDLS, CDR2 YYNGEE. The CDR3 loop spans 14 amino acids. The CDR3 is CASSEGPSDTEAFF. The CDR3 nucleotides are TGTGCCAGCAGCGAGGGACCCTCGGACACTGAAGCTTTCTTT.

This clonotype has ten or more counts. The J gene is TRBJ1-1, the V gene TRBV4-1; D unclear. CDR3 length: 16 amino acids. V was trimmed by 1 base and J by 0 bases, leaving 12 bases between them. Germline-derived CDR1 and CDR2 are MGHRA and YSYEKL. The CDR3 sequence: CASSQATSGMNTEAFF. CDR3 coding DNA: TGCGCCAGCAGCCAAGCGACAAGTGGGATGAACACTGAAGCTTTCTTT.

This clonotype was observed many times. The chain employs TRBV9 and TRBJ2-2; no firm D call. The V gene lost 1 base and the J gene lost 2 bases, with 9 bases spanning the gap. This CDR3 is 15 amino acids long. CDR1 SGDLS and CDR2 YYNGEE come from the germline V gene. The DNA of the CDR3 is TGTGCCAGCAGCGTAACCTTAGAAAACACCGGGGAGCTGTTTTTT. It codes for CASSVTLENTGELFF.

This clonotype is medium-sized. The chain combines TRBV11-3 with TRBJ2-1; maybe TRBD1 (5 bases). The CDR3 extends over 13 amino acids. Germline V CDR1 and CDR2: SGHNT, YENEEA. The V end was cut by 4 bases, the J end by 4 bases, with 8 bases between. The CDR3 sequence: CASSWTRYNEQFF. The CDR3 DNA sequence: TGTGCCAGCAGCTGGACACGGTACAATGAGCAGTTCTTC.

This clonotype was counted ten times or more. The DNA for the CDR3 is TGCAGTGCTAGCCACAGGTCATGGGACACTGAAGCTTTCTTT. This gives the protein CSASHRSWDTEAFF. This chain connects TRBV20-1 to TRBJ1-1, with D possibly being TRBD1 (5 bases). Germline V lookup: CDR1 DFQATT, CDR2 SNEGSKA (reference sequence). V lost 3 bases to trimming and J lost 3 bases, with 14 bases between them. There are 14 residues in the CDR3.

The genes are TRBV5-5 and TRBJ2-5, with 12 bases matching TRBD2. CDR1 SGHKS and CDR2 YYEKEE come from the germline V gene (reference sequence). Trimming took 1 base from V and 5 from J; bases not matched to a gene: 6. The CDR3 spans 16 residues. CDR3 sequence: CASSLQTSGGSETQYF. In DNA, the CDR3 is TGTGCCAGCAGCTTGCAGACTAGCGGGGGCTCGGAGACCCAGTACTTC.

The chain recombines TRBV5-6 with TRBJ2-3; D tentatively fits TRBD1 or TRBD2 (6 bases each). The CDR3 is 15 amino acids. From germline, CDR1 is SGHDT and CDR2 YYEEEE. Trimming cost V 1 base and J 1 base, with 10 bases left between them. The CDR3 here is CASSLHGGGTDTQYF. CDR3 DNA: TGTGCCAGCAGCTTGCACGGGGGCGGCACAGATACGCAGTATTTT.

This clonotype was seen many times. The chain uses TRBV4-3 and TRBJ1-2; D unclear. V lost 3 bases and J lost 4, with 6 bases in between. Germline CDR1 is LGHNA and CDR2 is YSLEER. The CDR3 runs 12 residues. CDR3 sequence: CASSQSSYGYTF. In nucleotides, the CDR3 is TGCGCCAGCAGCCAGAGTTCCTATGGCTACACCTTC.

The table lists this clonotype with many counts. The V gene is TRBV20-1, the J gene TRBJ1-6; possible D gene TRBD1, 5 bases. The CDR3 runs 13 residues. Looked up from germline, CDR1 is DFQATT and CDR2 is SNEGSKA (reference sequence). Trimming removed 6 bases at V and 8 bases at J, with 14 bases between. The CDR3 DNA sequence: TGCAGTGCCACCGGGACCGCCGATTCACCCCTCCACTTT. This codes for CSATGTADSPLHF.

This clonotype was counted at least ten times. V and J are TRBV5-1 and TRBJ1-2, with 11 bases fitting TRBD1. This CDR3 is built from 18 residues. The trim removed 0 bases at V and 2 bases at J, leaving 9 bases unmatched. Germline V CDR1 and CDR2: SGHRS, YFSETQ. The CDR3 region is CASSLDRIGTGGNYGYTF. The CDR3, as DNA: TGCGCCAGCAGCTTGGACCGTATAGGGACAGGGGGAAACTATGGCTACACCTTC.

The table lists this clonotype with many counts. The genes are TRBV7-3 and TRBJ2-1; no definite D call. The CDR3 consists of 15 residues. Deletions cut 5 bases from V and 9 bases from J, with 20 bases between. The germline CDR1 and CDR2 sequences are SGHTA and FQGTGA. For the CDR3, the DNA is TGTGCCAGCAGCCCGACCCCCGGCCCGACGGGTGAGCAGTTCTTC. Amino acid sequence: CASSPTPGPTGEQFF. Looking up the rest from reference TRBV7-3 and TRBJ2-1 gives the full variable domain: GAGVSQTPSNKVTEKGKYVELRCDPISGHTALYWYRQSLGQGPEFLIYFQGTGAADDSGLPNDRFFAVRPEGSVSTLKIQRTERGDSAVYLCASSPTPGPTGEQFFGPGTRLTVL.

The chain links TRBV19 to TRBJ2-1, with D unclear. V shed 3 bases and J shed 4 bases, with 13 bases lying between them. Germline V gene lookup returns CDR1 LNHDA and CDR2 SQIVND (reference sequence). The CDR3 totals 15 residues. CDR3 loop: CASSMVGKPYNEQFF. The CDR3 DNA reads TGTGCCAGTAGTATGGTAGGGAAGCCATACAATGAGCAGTTCTTC.

There are many counts of this clonotype. The V gene is TRBV9, the J gene TRBJ2-3; 10 bases match TRBD1. CDR1 is SGDLS, CDR2 YYNGEE, per germline. The V and J ends lost 5 bases and 7 bases, in that order; junction bases with no gene match: 7. CDR3 length: 14 amino acids. In DNA, the CDR3 is TGTGCCAGCAGTGCCGGACAGGGGGAATATACGCAGTATTTT. Translated: CASSAGQGEYTQYF.

This clonotype was detected ten times or more. The rearrangement uses TRBV7-9 and TRBJ1-4, with a tentative D call TRBD1 (6 bases). The CDR3 has 14 residues. Germline V lookup: CDR1 SEHNR, CDR2 FQNEAQ (reference sequence). The V end was cut by 5 bases, the J end by 11 bases, with 18 bases between. This CDR3 is CASSPYAGGDKLFF. In DNA, the CDR3 is TGTGCCAGCAGCCCCTATGCGGGGGGCGACAAACTGTTTTTT.

Relative to its sample, this clonotype is large. V gene TRBV12-3 or TRBV12-4 combines with J gene TRBJ2-1, with D tentatively TRBD2 (6 bases). The CDR3 consists of 18 residues. V lost 11 bases, J lost 4 bases, and 30 bases lay in between. The CDR3 nucleotides read TGTGCCCCACCACAGAGTAAAGGTCGGGGGTCTCCGTACAATGAGCAGTTCTTC. This codes for CAPPQSKGRGSPYNEQFF.